Following are 29 T cell receptor beta chains from one sample sequenced in a study of blood T cell repertoires in COVID-19. Sequencing used immunoSEQ multiplex PCR; TCRdb keeps in-frame clones, though not all of them. The sample holds 450,000 or so clones, about 88% seen once. Sequencing used peripheral blood. Receptor source: a young man with COVID-19, enrolled during active disease.

This clone was counted once. The CDR3 DNA reads TGTGCCAGCAGCCGAGGGACGGGGGGGGAAAAACTGTTTTTT. It codes for CASSRGTGGEKLFF. The chain couples TRBV14 to TRBJ1-4; weak D call: TRBD1 (5 bases). The CDR3 contains 14 residues. Trimming took off 4 bases at V and 8 bases at J, with 14 bases between the two ends. Germline V gene lookup returns CDR1 SGHDN and CDR2 FVKESK. Combining the CDR3 with reference TRBV14 and TRBJ1-4 gives the whole variable domain EAGVTQFPSHSVIEKGQTVTLRCDPISGHDNLYWYRRVMGKEIKFLLHFVKESKQDESGMPNNRFLAERTGGTYSTLKVQPAELEDSGVYFCASSRGTGGEKLFFGSGTQLSVL.

The chain is built from TRBV2 and TRBJ2-2; a weak D match, TRBD1 (6 bases). Germline V gene lookup returns CDR1 SNHLY and CDR2 FYNNEI. With 3 bases removed from V and 6 bases from J, the gap between germline ends came to 11 bases. The CDR3 runs 14 residues. The CDR3 protein is CASSDPRGSGELFF. The CDR3, as DNA: TGTGCCAGCAGTGACCCCAGGGGATCCGGGGAGCTGTTTTTT.

The chain carries TRBV27 and TRBJ1-2; D not certain. Germline CDR1 reads MNHEY; CDR2 reads SMNVEV (reference sequence). The ends were cut back, 0 bases at V and 3 bases at J, with 11 bases in the middle. This CDR3 is built from 15 residues. In DNA, the CDR3 is TGTGCCAGCAGTTTATCGAAGAGCGCCTACTATGGCTACACCTTC. This sequence encodes CASSLSKSAYYGYTF.

The gene calls are TRBV18 and TRBJ1-1; 7 nucleotides match TRBD1. Germline loops: CDR1 KGHSH, CDR2 LQKENI. The CDR3 runs to 14 residues. With 6 bases clipped from V and 3 bases from J, the junction kept 7 bases outside the gene matches. CDR3 bases: TGTGCCAGCTCTCCCCTAGACAGGGACACTGAAGCTTTCTTT. Translated, it gives CASSPLDRDTEAFF.

This clone appeared a single time. This chain links TRBV6-6 with TRBJ1-1; TRBD1 aligns across 9 bases. Germline values: CDR1 MNHNY, CDR2 SVGAGI (reference sequence). This CDR3 has 15 amino acids. The trim removed 0 bases at V and 6 bases at J, leaving 5 bases unmatched. The CDR3 is CASSYSTGGGPEAFF. CDR3 nucleotide sequence: TGTGCCAGCAGTTACTCGACAGGGGGAGGGCCTGAAGCTTTCTTT.

The chain carries TRBV6-1 and TRBJ2-1; 7 nucleotides line up with TRBD1. V lost 1 base to trimming and J lost 8 bases; unmatched junction nucleotides: 14. Germline V gene lookup returns CDR1 MNHNS and CDR2 SASEGT. This CDR3 has 17 residues. The CDR3 nucleotides are TGTGCCAGCAGTGAAGGAGGTTACACAACAGGGGCCGATGAGCAGTTCTTC. Protein product: CASSEGGYTTGADEQFF.

This clone was observed once. This sequence joins TRBV7-6 and TRBJ2-2, with 8 nucleotides matching TRBD1. The length of the CDR3 is 20 residues. Per germline, CDR1 SGHVS and CDR2 FNYEAQ. The junction had 18 bases not matched to a gene; V was cut back by 2 bases and J by 4 bases. This chain's CDR3 is CASSLKWKGVTGASTGELFF. The CDR3 region has the DNA TGTGCCAGCAGCTTAAAATGGAAGGGCGTGACAGGGGCTTCCACCGGGGAGCTGTTTTTT. The whole variable domain, remainder taken from reference TRBV7-6 and TRBJ2-2, is GAGVSQSPRYKVTKRGQDVALRCDPISGHVSLYWYRQALGQGPEFLTYFNYEAQQDKSGLPNDRFSAERPEGSISTLTIQRTEQRDSAMYRCASSLKWKGVTGASTGELFFGEGSRLTVL.

The CDR3 spells CASSAQVGGLFQETQYF. DNA for the CDR3: TGTGCCAGCAGCGCCCAAGTGGGGGGACTATTTCAAGAGACCCAGTACTTC. This chain uses TRBV9 with TRBJ2-5, with 7 positions matching TRBD2. The V gene's germline CDR1 is SGDLS and CDR2 YYNGEE. The V segment lost 3 bases and the J segment 2 bases; nucleotides outside the gene matches: 13. This CDR3 is built from 17 residues.

The rearrangement joins TRBV5-6 to TRBJ2-2; TRBD1 is a possible D gene (6 bases). The CDR3 has 15 amino acids. Per the germline V gene, CDR1 is SGHDT and CDR2 is YYEEEE. Trimming removed 2 bases at V and 5 bases at J, with 13 bases between. DNA for the CDR3: TGTGCCAGCAGCTTCCGGGACACAAATACCGGGGAGCTGTTTTTT. This gives the protein CASSFRDTNTGELFF.

The V gene is TRBV7-9, the J gene TRBJ2-7; D remains ambiguous. Per germline, CDR1 SEHNR and CDR2 FQNEAQ (reference sequence). The CDR3 extends over 14 amino acids. The V gene lost 7 bases and the J gene lost 5 bases, with 18 bases spanning the gap. CDR3 protein: CASTADGLFDEQYF. DNA of the CDR3: TGTGCCAGCACCGCTGATGGCCTTTTCGACGAGCAGTACTTC.

The chain has TRBV7-3 and TRBJ2-5, with TRBD2 matching 10 bases. Germline CDR1 SGHTA, CDR2 FQGTGA. J lost 4 bases, V lost 1 base, and 6 bases had no gene match. The CDR3 is 16 residues long. The CDR3 sequence: CASSLIPSGSVETQYF. The CDR3 DNA is TGTGCCAGCAGCTTAATTCCTAGCGGGAGCGTAGAGACCCAGTACTTC. Combining the CDR3 with reference TRBV7-3 and TRBJ2-5 gives the whole variable domain GAGVSQTPSNKVTEKGKYVELRCDPISGHTALYWYRQSLGQGPEFLIYFQGTGAADDSGLPNDRFFAVRPEGSVSTLKIQRTERGDSAVYLCASSLIPSGSVETQYFGPGTRLLVL.

This clone was recorded only once. The V gene is TRBV19, the J gene TRBJ2-7; the D gene is possibly TRBD2 (5 bases). Germline CDR1 reads LNHDA; CDR2 reads SQIVND (reference sequence). The CDR3 is 16 residues long. Deletions cut 6 bases from V and 5 bases from J, with 23 bases between. The CDR3 region is CASSLAAAAPLNEQYF. DNA of the CDR3: TGTGCCAGTAGCCTCGCAGCGGCAGCGCCACTTAACGAGCAGTACTTC.

The chain recombines TRBV6-5 with TRBJ1-5; D unclear. The germline CDR1 and CDR2 sequences are MNHEY and SVGAGI. The CDR3 is 15 amino acids. V was cut by 7 bases and J by 2 bases, with 15 bases left in between. Here the CDR3 reads CASTHTGGGNQPQHF. CDR3 sequence (DNA): TGTGCCAGCACCCACACGGGCGGGGGCAATCAGCCCCAGCATTTT.

V and J are TRBV3-1 (or the pseudogene TRBV3-2) and TRBJ1-2; D not certain. Between the trimmed V and J ends, which lost 4 bases and 8 bases, there was a span of 14 bases. Germline assignment: CDR1 LGHDT and CDR2 YNNKEL (reference sequence). The CDR3 is 13 amino acids. The CDR3: CASSRVLDEGYTF. In DNA, the CDR3 is TGTGCCAGCAGCCGAGTCCTAGATGAGGGCTACACCTTC.

This clone is labeled medium-sized (0.01 to 0.1%). Written as DNA, the CDR3 is TGTGCCAGCAGTTCTCGGACTAGCGGGGGGTACTACACAGATACGCAGTATTTT. Encoded protein: CASSSRTSGGYYTDTQYF. The J gene is TRBJ2-3, the V gene TRBV28, with TRBD2 identical over 14 bases. Germline assignment: CDR1 MDHEN and CDR2 SYDVKM. V was clipped by 4 bases and J by 2 bases; unmatched bases: 8. This CDR3 has 18 amino acids.

This clone has just one count. J is TRBJ1-2 and V is TRBV11-1; 7 bases are a match to TRBD1. The CDR3 totals 15 residues. With V trimmed by 1 base and J by 2 bases, 4 bases remained unmatched. The germline V gene encodes CDR1 SGHAT and CDR2 FQDESV (reference sequence). Here the CDR3 reads CASSLGGGANYGYTF. Here the CDR3 DNA reads TGTGCCAGCAGCTTAGGAGGGGGCGCGAACTATGGCTACACCTTC.

The chain recombines TRBV19 with TRBJ1-1, with TRBD1 as a possible D gene (5 bases). V was shortened by 7 bases and J by 0 bases, with 18 bases between the two germline ends. Germline loops: CDR1 LNHDA, CDR2 SQIVND (reference sequence). CDR3 length: 16 residues. Here the CDR3 reads CASIGWAGNMNTEAFF. Written as DNA, the CDR3 is TGTGCCAGTATCGGGTGGGCAGGGAACATGAACACTGAAGCTTTCTTT.

The table lists this clone with a count of one. Written as DNA, the CDR3 is TGTGCCAGCAGCCCTACAGGGGGGTTCTACGAGCAGTACTTC. Encoded protein: CASSPTGGFYEQYF. The chain employs TRBV3-1 (or the pseudogene TRBV3-2) and TRBJ2-7, with 8 bases that match TRBD1. The J segment lost 3 bases and the V segment lost 4 bases, leaving 5 bases of the junction unmatched. This CDR3 is 14 amino acids long. The germline CDR1 and CDR2 sequences are LGHDT and YNNKEL (reference sequence).

This sequence joins TRBV27 and TRBJ2-1; a weak D match, TRBD2 (5 bases). This CDR3 is built from 19 residues. The V gene's germline CDR1 is MNHEY and CDR2 SMNVEV (reference sequence). Trimming took off 5 bases at V and 7 bases at J, with 30 bases between the two ends. Here the CDR3 DNA reads TGTGCCAGCAGTCCCAAGGGCCCAAGAGGGCCCAGATTAGATAATGAGCAGTTCTTC. Its translation is CASSPKGPRGPRLDNEQFF.

V usage is TRBV11-2 and J usage is TRBJ2-7, with 11 bases fitting TRBD2. The CDR3 is 16 residues long. Trimming removed 6 bases from V and 7 bases from J; junction bases left unmatched: 14. Germline CDR1 and CDR2: SGHAT and FQNNGV. CDR3 DNA sequence: TGTGCCAGCAGTTTCACCATAGCGGGAGGGCCGGGGGAGCAGTACTTC. This sequence encodes CASSFTIAGGPGEQYF. The full variable domain, with the rest looked up from reference TRBV11-2 and TRBJ2-7, is EAGVAQSPRYKIIEKRQSVAFWCNPISGHATLYWYQQILGQGPKLLIQFQNNGVVDDSQLPKDRFSAERLKGVDSTLKIQPAKLEDSAVYLCASSFTIAGGPGEQYFGPGTRLTVT.

This rearrangement joins TRBV11-2 to TRBJ2-2; the D is unclear. The germline V and J ends were trimmed by 5 bases and 11 bases, with 18 bases remaining between them. There are 14 residues in the CDR3. Germline CDR1 and CDR2: SGHAT and FQNNGV. DNA for the CDR3: TGTGCCAGCAGCGTTATTCATGTTGGCTCTGAGCTGTTTTTT. Residues: CASSVIHVGSELFF.

V and J are TRBV5-1 and TRBJ2-2; D perhaps matches TRBD1 (6 bases). This CDR3 is 14 amino acids long. The germline V gene encodes CDR1 SGHRS and CDR2 YFSETQ. The ends were cut back, 5 bases at V and 3 bases at J, with 11 bases in the middle. CDR3 bases: TGCGCCAGCAGGTTCAGGACAGACACCGGGGAGCTGTTTTTT. This sequence encodes CASRFRTDTGELFF.

This clone was detected only once. The chain carries TRBV7-8 and TRBJ2-1; 10 bases align to TRBD2. CDR1 is SGHVS and CDR2 is FQNEAQ in the germline V gene. This CDR3 is 15 amino acids long. Trimming at V came to 2 bases and at J to 3 bases, leaving 1 base not matched to a gene. CDR3 DNA sequence: TGTGCCAGCAGCTTACTAGCGGGAGTCTACAATGAGCAGTTCTTC. This codes for CASSLLAGVYNEQFF. Supplemented by reference TRBV7-8 and TRBJ2-1, the full variable domain reads GAGVSQSPRYKVAKRGQDVALRCDPISGHVSLFWYQQALGQGPEFLTYFQNEAQLDKSGLPSDRFFAERPEGSVSTLKIQRTQQEDSAVYLCASSLLAGVYNEQFFGPGTRLTVL.

The CDR3 DNA reads TGTGCCAGCAGCTTACTAGATCAGCCCCAGCATTTT. Protein product: CASSLLDQPQHF. The chain links TRBV7-9 to TRBJ1-5; D is unclear. The CDR3 is 12 residues long. Germline V CDR1 and CDR2: SEHNR, FQNEAQ (reference sequence). The V and J ends lost 2 bases and 5 bases respectively, with 4 bases between them.

J is TRBJ2-5 and V is TRBV25-1; 7 bases map to TRBD1. J was trimmed by 5 bases and V by 1 base; bases with no gene match: 13. The CDR3 has 17 residues. Germline CDR1 is MGHDK and CDR2 is SYGVNS. CDR3 amino acids: CASSELETGRRSETQYF. The CDR3 nucleotides are TGTGCCAGCAGTGAATTGGAGACAGGGCGTCGGTCGGAGACCCAGTACTTC.

The chain joins TRBV19 to TRBJ2-1, with D possibly matching TRBD2 (6 bases). This CDR3 is 15 amino acids long. The V gene's germline CDR1 is LNHDA and CDR2 SQIVND (reference sequence). V was cut by 0 bases and J by 3 bases, with 9 bases left in between. CDR3 loop: CASSIEGAGYNEQFF. CDR3 sequence (DNA): TGTGCCAGTAGTATAGAGGGAGCGGGCTACAATGAGCAGTTCTTC. Together with reference TRBV19 and TRBJ2-1, the CDR3 gives the full variable domain: DGGITQSPKYLFRKEGQNVTLSCEQNLNHDAMYWYRQDPGQGLRLIYYSQIVNDFQKGDIAEGYSVSREKKESFPLTVTSAQKNPTAFYLCASSIEGAGYNEQFFGPGTRLTVL.

This chain uses TRBV5-4 with TRBJ2-7; 9 bases line up with TRBD2. The CDR3 spans 14 residues. The trim removed 3 bases at V and 5 bases at J, leaving 6 bases unmatched. Per the germline V gene, CDR1 is SGHNT and CDR2 is YYREEE (reference sequence). CDR3 residues: CASSWSGTSHEQYF. DNA of the CDR3: TGTGCCAGCAGCTGGTCCGGGACTAGCCACGAGCAGTACTTC.

This rearrangement joins TRBV10-1 to TRBJ2-4; TRBD2 matches at 7 bases. There are 20 residues in the CDR3. The J segment lost 3 bases and the V segment lost 11 bases, leaving 28 bases of the junction unmatched. Per germline, CDR1 WNHNN and CDR2 SYGVQD (reference sequence). In DNA form, the CDR3 reads TGCGCCGGGGGGGGTCGGGAAGGTAGATGGTTCTTTACTCGCAAAAACATTCAGTACTTC. This codes for CAGGGREGRWFFTRKNIQYF.

This clone was seen just once. The rearrangement uses TRBV6-5 and TRBJ2-2; perhaps TRBD2 as D (7 bases). This CDR3 comprises 15 residues. The germline V gene has CDR1 MNHEY and CDR2 SVGAGI. Trimming left V 6 bases short and J 4 bases short, with 15 bases between. The CDR3 loop reads CASSRRGGGTGELFF. In DNA, the CDR3 is TGTGCCAGCAGCCGTCGAGGGGGGGGCACCGGGGAGCTGTTTTTT.